The sequence of this T cell receptor beta chain was determined in a study of blood T cells in healthy people across ages. Together with a sample-barcoded 5' primer, a J-beta primer mix was included in a second PCR lasting about 6 to 11 cycles. Each cDNA molecule carried a tag from a template-switch adaptor that contained 12 random nucleotides. TCRdb called the 5' RACE reads again in MiXCR, with one record for every CDR3 protein. The sample has about 1.8 million distinct CDR3 sequences; about 49% are singletons. Germline-derived CDR1 and CDR2 are SGHRS and YFSETQ. V shed 4 bases, J shed 2 bases, and the junction held 4 bases outside the gene matches. The CDR3 has 16 amino acids.

The source material was blood. V and J are TRBV5-1 and TRBJ2-1, with TRBD2 matching over 12 bases. The clonotype comes from a woman aged 35 to 49 in good health. For the CDR3, the DNA is TGCGCCAGCAGCCATACTAGCGGGGGGACCTACAATGAGCAGTTCTTC. This codes for CASSHTSGGTYNEQFF.